The 17 T cell receptor beta chains listed next were all sequenced from one sample in a study of cytomegalovirus exposure and HLA in healthy donors. Primers included in the PCR were 60 Vbeta and 13 Jbeta primers. Sequencing used immunoSEQ multiplex PCR; TCRdb keeps in-frame clones, though not all of them. The sample carries under 200,000 clones, 75% to 90% recorded once. Sequences were obtained from PBMCs. The origin of the receptors is a young man in good health and CMV-seronegative.

The V and J genes are TRBV7-9 and TRBJ1-4, with D perhaps TRBD1 (6 bases). The CDR3 runs to 14 residues. Germline lookup yields CDR1 SEHNR and CDR2 FQNEAQ (reference sequence). The V end was cut by 5 bases, the J end by 3 bases, with 10 bases between. CDR3 sequence: CASSHRAANEKLFF. For the CDR3, the DNA is TGTGCCAGCAGCCACAGGGCAGCTAATGAAAAACTGTTTTTT.

This chain joins TRBV28 and TRBJ1-2; D unresolved. The V and J ends lost 3 bases and 6 bases respectively, with 14 bases between them. The CDR3 is 14 residues long. Germline V lookup: CDR1 MDHEN, CDR2 SYDVKM. Here the CDR3 DNA reads TGTGCCAGCAGTTTTCGAGGAGGGTGGAATGGCTACACCTTC. This encodes CASSFRGGWNGYTF.

The V gene is TRBV10-2, the J gene TRBJ2-7, with D possibly being TRBD2 (6 bases). The CDR3 length is 15 residues. The ends were cut back, 0 bases at V and 2 bases at J, with 11 bases in the middle. Germline CDR1 is WSHSY and CDR2 is SAAADI. In DNA form, the CDR3 reads TGCGCCAGCAGTGAGTCCCGGGAGTTAGCCTACGAGCAGTACTTC. It encodes CASSESRELAYEQYF.

This chain uses TRBV27 with TRBJ1-2, with D possibly being TRBD1 (5 bases). Trimming cost V 6 bases and J 2 bases, with 19 bases left between them. The germline V gene has CDR1 MNHEY and CDR2 SMNVEV (reference sequence). The CDR3 runs to 16 residues. CDR3 sequence: CASSHTPGLPNYGYTF. CDR3 in DNA: TGTGCCAGCAGCCATACTCCGGGACTACCGAACTATGGCTACACCTTC.

The chain carries TRBV11-2 and TRBJ2-2; weak D call: TRBD2 (5 bases). The germline CDR1 and CDR2 sequences are SGHAT and FQNNGV. The CDR3 sequence is 16 residues long. V was cut by 0 bases and J by 6 bases, with 14 bases left in between. The CDR3, as DNA: TGTGCCAGCAGCTTAGATCGCGGGTCTAGGTCCGGGGAGCTGTTTTTT. Translating it yields CASSLDRGSRSGELFF. Supplemented by reference TRBV11-2 and TRBJ2-2, the full variable domain reads EAGVAQSPRYKIIEKRQSVAFWCNPISGHATLYWYQQILGQGPKLLIQFQNNGVVDDSQLPKDRFSAERLKGVDSTLKIQPAKLEDSAVYLCASSLDRGSRSGELFFGEGSRLTVL.

This clone has just a few counts. The rearrangement uses TRBV7-9 and TRBJ2-5; D is uncertain. The V gene's germline CDR1 is SEHNR and CDR2 FQNEAQ (reference sequence). There are 16 residues in the CDR3. The V and J ends lost 4 bases and 5 bases respectively, with 20 bases between them. CDR3 sequence reads: CASSSVPRRAMETQYF. The CDR3, as DNA: TGTGCCAGCAGCTCCGTCCCCCGGAGAGCCATGGAGACCCAGTACTTC.

This clone has a single count. The chain has TRBV11-3 and TRBJ2-5, with 8 bases fitting TRBD2. This CDR3 has 16 amino acids. Germline CDR1 reads SGHNT; CDR2 reads YENEEA. J gave up 1 base and V 5 bases, and 9 bases lay outside the gene matches. The CDR3 DNA is TGTGCCAGCAGCCAGAGAGGCGGGGGGCCCCAAGAGACCCAGTACTTC. Its protein product is CASSQRGGGPQETQYF.

CDR3 loop: CASSPYRALSGNTIYF. DNA for the CDR3: TGTGCCAGCAGTCCCTACAGGGCCCTCTCTGGAAACACCATATATTTT. The chain combines TRBV28 with TRBJ1-3; TRBD1 might be the D (6 bases). Trimming shortened V by 5 bases and J by 0 bases, and 14 bases separated the two germline ends. The CDR3 contains 16 residues. The germline gives CDR1 MDHEN, CDR2 SYDVKM. Looking up the rest from reference TRBV28 and TRBJ1-3 gives the full variable domain: DVKVTQSSRYLVKRTGEKVFLECVQDMDHENMFWYRQDPGLGLRLIYFSYDVKMKEKGDIPEGYSVSREKKERFSLILESASTNQTSMYLCASSPYRALSGNTIYFGEGSWLTVV.

The V gene is TRBV4-3, the J gene TRBJ1-6, with TRBD1 as a possible D gene (5 bases). This CDR3 has 19 amino acids. V was shortened by 0 bases and J by 1 base, with 16 bases between the two germline ends. The germline V gene encodes CDR1 LGHNA and CDR2 YSLEER. The CDR3 is CASSQDGPSGLSYNSPLHF. The DNA of the CDR3 is TGCGCCAGCAGCCAAGACGGTCCCTCAGGGTTGTCCTATAATTCACCCCTCCACTTT.

The rearrangement links TRBV28 to TRBJ1-6; D call uncertain. Trimming stripped 7 bases from V and 0 bases from J, with 10 bases between. This CDR3 spans 15 amino acids. Germline V CDR1 and CDR2: MDHEN, SYDVKM. This CDR3 reads CASIPASSYNSPLHF. For the CDR3, the DNA is TGTGCCAGCATCCCAGCGAGCTCCTATAATTCACCCCTCCACTTT.

V usage is TRBV27 and J usage is TRBJ2-7; D call uncertain. The length of the CDR3 is 14 residues. V was shortened by 5 bases and J by 2 bases, with 13 bases between the two germline ends. The germline V gene has CDR1 MNHEY and CDR2 SMNVEV (reference sequence). CDR3 coding DNA: TGTGCCAGCAGTCCTTTAACAAGTCCCTACGAGCAGTACTTC. It is translated as CASSPLTSPYEQYF.

V and J are TRBV5-1 and TRBJ2-3, with TRBD1 matching over 10 bases. V shed 3 bases and J 7 bases; nucleotides not matched to a gene: 8. This CDR3 has 15 residues. Germline V lookup: CDR1 SGHRS, CDR2 YFSETQ. CDR3 amino acids: CASSSLGQGGYTQYF. The DNA for the CDR3 is TGCGCCAGCAGCTCGTTAGGACAGGGGGGATATACGCAGTATTTT.

A single count supports this clone. DNA for the CDR3: TGTGCCAGCAGCTTGGAAACAGATCCCTCTGGAAACACCATATATTTT. Encoded protein: CASSLETDPSGNTIYF. V usage is TRBV5-4 and J usage is TRBJ1-3; unclear D gene. The CDR3 consists of 16 residues. Germline V gene data show CDR1 as SGHNT and CDR2 as YYREEE (reference sequence). Trimming pared 0 bases from V and 0 bases from J, leaving 10 bases between.

This sequence joins TRBV11-2 and TRBJ1-6, with a weak D call TRBD1 (6 bases). Looked up from germline, CDR1 is SGHAT and CDR2 is FQNNGV. V gave up 1 base and J gave up 7 bases, with 17 bases separating them. The CDR3 contains 17 residues. The CDR3: CASSLVGAGGLNSPLHF. CDR3 sequence (DNA): TGTGCCAGCAGCTTAGTGGGGGCGGGGGGTCTCAATTCACCCCTCCACTTT.

The CDR3 nucleotides read TGTGCCAGCAGCCCGTGGGACAGGGAAGCAGATACGCAGTATTTT. This translates into CASSPWDREADTQYF. This chain joins TRBV27 and TRBJ2-3, with 9 bases identical to TRBD1. V trimming: 6 bases; J trimming: 4 bases; junction bases outside the gene matches: 8. This CDR3 has 15 amino acids. Germline values: CDR1 MNHEY, CDR2 SMNVEV (reference sequence).

The chain links TRBV5-6 to TRBJ2-7; 8 bases fit TRBD1. This CDR3 contains 14 residues. J gave up 3 bases and V 2 bases, and 4 bases lay outside the gene matches. CDR1 and CDR2 (germline): SGHDT, YYEEEE. The CDR3 coding sequence is TGTGCCAGCAGCTTTAGGGACAGGAGCTACGAGCAGTACTTC. Translated: CASSFRDRSYEQYF.

This clone has just one count. CDR3 residues: CASRDRVNYGYTF. The CDR3 nucleotides are TGTGCCAGCCGCGACAGGGTCAACTATGGCTACACCTTC. The V call is TRBV28, the J call TRBJ1-2, with 7 positions matching TRBD1. Per the germline V gene, CDR1 is MDHEN and CDR2 is SYDVKM. The CDR3 has 13 residues. V shed 8 bases, J shed 2 bases, and the junction held 5 bases outside the gene matches.